Below are 10 T cell receptor beta chains sequenced from a single sample in a study of T-cell reconstitution after alpha-beta-depleted transplantation in children. The TCRbeta library was prepared with unique molecular identifiers. Via MiXCR, TCRdb re-called the PCR reads, giving one row per CDR3 protein. The sample lists over 550,000 distinct CDR3 sequences, about 10% occurring once. This specimen was PBMCs from the stem cell graft donor, taken from the stem cell graft. The receptors come from a human donor who donated a stem cell graft to a child with acute myeloid leukemia.

The table lists this clonotype with many counts. The chain joins TRBV7-8 to TRBJ1-1; no definite D call. Per germline, CDR1 SGHVS and CDR2 FQNEAQ. This CDR3 contains 13 residues. V lost 2 bases and J lost 4, with 8 bases in between. The CDR3 region is CASSLKTGTEAFF. The CDR3, as DNA: TGTGCCAGCAGCTTAAAAACGGGCACTGAAGCTTTCTTT.

V usage is TRBV19 and J usage is TRBJ2-5; D unresolved. In germline, CDR1 is LNHDA, CDR2 SQIVND (reference sequence). V lost 5 bases and J lost 5, with 9 bases in between. The CDR3 is 12 residues long. The CDR3 reads CASSPMGETQYF. CDR3 DNA: TGTGCCAGTAGTCCTATGGGGGAGACCCAGTACTTC. The full variable domain, with the rest looked up from reference TRBV19 and TRBJ2-5, is DGGITQSPKYLFRKEGQNVTLSCEQNLNHDAMYWYRQDPGQGLRLIYYSQIVNDFQKGDIAEGYSVSREKKESFPLTVTSAQKNPTAFYLCASSPMGETQYFGPGTRLLVL.

This clonotype was seen a few times. The CDR3 spells CAISDPTHEAFF. Written as DNA, the CDR3 is TGTGCCATCAGTGACCCGACACACGAAGCTTTCTTT. The genes are TRBV10-3 and TRBJ1-1; D remains ambiguous. Trimming took off 3 bases at V and 8 bases at J, with 10 bases between the two ends. There are 12 residues in the CDR3. In germline, CDR1 is ENHRY, CDR2 SYGVKD.

This chain joins TRBV7-9 and TRBJ2-7, with unresolved D. V was shortened by 5 bases and J by 3 bases, with 8 bases between the two germline ends. CDR3 size: 12 residues. Germline CDR1 SEHNR, CDR2 FQNEAQ (reference sequence). The CDR3 nucleotides read TGTGCCAGCAGCCCGTCAAACTACGAGCAGTACTTC. Amino acid sequence: CASSPSNYEQYF. The entire variable domain, with the rest obtained from reference TRBV7-9 and TRBJ2-7, is as follows: DTGVSQNPRHKITKRGQNVTFRCDPISEHNRLYWYRQTLGQGPEFLTYFQNEAQLEKSRLLSDRFSAERPKGSFSTLEIQRTEQGDSAMYLCASSPSNYEQYFGPGTRLTVT.

In this sample, this clonotype turned up a few times. The chain recombines TRBV5-4 with TRBJ2-5; D gene unclear. With 0 bases removed from V and 5 bases from J, the gap between germline ends came to 8 bases. The CDR3 is made up of 13 amino acids. The germline V gene encodes CDR1 SGHNT and CDR2 YYREEE (reference sequence). CDR3 DNA: TGTGCCAGCAGCTTGGCGGACGGGGAGACCCAGTACTTC. Translated: CASSLADGETQYF.

In its sample, this clonotype was seen many times. The V and J genes are TRBV5-1 and TRBJ2-3; D is perhaps TRBD1 (5 bases). The CDR3 spans 14 residues. Germline-derived CDR1 and CDR2 are SGHRS and YFSETQ. Trimming removed 5 bases at V and 0 bases at J, with 10 bases between. The CDR3 spells CASRGVTSTDTQYF. CDR3 coding DNA: TGCGCCAGCAGAGGGGTAACTAGCACAGATACGCAGTATTTT.

The rearrangement joins TRBV24-1 to TRBJ2-1; 12 nucleotides align to TRBD2. CDR1 is KGHDR, CDR2 SFDVKD, per germline. The CDR3 totals 18 residues. Trimming took 3 bases from V and 8 from J; bases not matched to a gene: 13. CDR3 region: CATSDPSSGRAPLDEQFF. CDR3 nucleotides: TGTGCCACCAGTGATCCCTCTAGCGGGAGGGCCCCTTTGGATGAGCAGTTCTTC.

This clonotype was counted many times. This chain links TRBV28 with TRBJ2-2, with TRBD2 identical over 10 bases. The germline gives CDR1 MDHEN, CDR2 SYDVKM. V lost 1 base and J lost 3; bases outside the gene matches: 2. This CDR3 contains 16 residues. CDR3 DNA sequence: TGTGCCAGCAGTTTATTAGCGGGAGGTTACACCGGGGAGCTGTTTTTT. It yields the protein CASSLLAGGYTGELFF.

This clonotype was observed many times. The chain recombines TRBV12-3 or TRBV12-4 with TRBJ2-7; TRBD2 aligns across 8 bases. This CDR3 has 16 residues. V dropped 2 bases and J dropped 4; count of bases not matched to a gene: 10. CDR3 protein: CASSLNFPGGQYEQYF. CDR3 DNA: TGTGCCAGCAGTTTAAATTTTCCGGGAGGGCAATACGAGCAGTACTTC.

This clonotype was counted between two and nine times. The chain employs TRBV12-3 or TRBV12-4 and TRBJ2-2; D may be TRBD2 (5 bases). V was trimmed by 7 bases and J by 4 bases, leaving 13 bases between them. The CDR3 runs to 14 residues. This chain's CDR3 is CASNRAGSTGELFF. The CDR3 region has the DNA TGTGCCAGCAACCGGGCGGGCTCCACCGGGGAGCTGTTTTTT.